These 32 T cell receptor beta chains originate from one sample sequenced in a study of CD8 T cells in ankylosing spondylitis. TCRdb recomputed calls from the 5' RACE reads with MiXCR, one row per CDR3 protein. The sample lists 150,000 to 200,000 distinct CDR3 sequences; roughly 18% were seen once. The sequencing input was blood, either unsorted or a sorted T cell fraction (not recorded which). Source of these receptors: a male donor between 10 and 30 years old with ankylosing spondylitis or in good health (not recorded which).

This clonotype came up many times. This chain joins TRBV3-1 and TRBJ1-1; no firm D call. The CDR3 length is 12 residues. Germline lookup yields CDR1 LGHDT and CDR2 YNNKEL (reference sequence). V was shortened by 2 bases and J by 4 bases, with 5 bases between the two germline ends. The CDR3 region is CASSQRGTEAFF. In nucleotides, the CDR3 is TGTGCCAGCAGCCAACGGGGCACTGAAGCTTTCTTT.

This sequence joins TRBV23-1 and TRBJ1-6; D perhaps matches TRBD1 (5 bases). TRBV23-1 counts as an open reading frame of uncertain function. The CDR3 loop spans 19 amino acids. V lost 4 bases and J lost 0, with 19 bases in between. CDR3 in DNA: TGCGCCAGCAGTCGGGGACGAAGGAAAAAGAGCTCCTATAATTCACCCCTCCACTTT. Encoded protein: CASSRGRRKKSSYNSPLHF.

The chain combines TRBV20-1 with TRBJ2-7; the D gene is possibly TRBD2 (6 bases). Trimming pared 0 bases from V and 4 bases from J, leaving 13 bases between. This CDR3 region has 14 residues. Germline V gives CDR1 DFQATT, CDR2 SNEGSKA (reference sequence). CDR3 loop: CSARDLALHYEQYF. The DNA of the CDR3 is TGCAGTGCTAGAGATCTAGCGCTTCATTACGAGCAGTACTTC.

The CDR3 sequence is CSVASRQTYEQYF. The DNA for the CDR3 is TGCAGCGTTGCTTCCCGACAGACCTACGAGCAGTACTTC. J is TRBJ2-7 and V is TRBV29-1, with D maybe TRBD1 (5 bases). The CDR3 covers 13 residues. In germline, CDR1 is SQVTM, CDR2 ANQGSEA. V dropped 4 bases and J dropped 2 bases, with 12 bases sitting between them.

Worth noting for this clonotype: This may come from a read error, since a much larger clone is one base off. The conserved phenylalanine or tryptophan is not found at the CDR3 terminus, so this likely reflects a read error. CDR3 sequence: CASSPTSGGEQYG. CDR3 nucleotide sequence: TGTGCCAGCAGCCCCACTAGCGGGGGTGAGCAGTACGGC. This rearrangement joins TRBV7-9 to TRBJ2-7, with 11 bases identical to TRBD2. The CDR3 is made up of 13 amino acids. V lost 5 bases to trimming and J lost 7 bases; unmatched junction nucleotides: 4. CDR1 SEHNR and CDR2 FQNEAQ come from the germline V gene (reference sequence).

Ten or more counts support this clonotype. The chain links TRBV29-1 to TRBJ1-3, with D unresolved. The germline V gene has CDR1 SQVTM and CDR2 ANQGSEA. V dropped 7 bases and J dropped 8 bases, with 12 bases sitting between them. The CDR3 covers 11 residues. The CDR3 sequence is CSAKIQYTIYF. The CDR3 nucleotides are TGCAGCGCTAAGATCCAATACACCATATATTTT.

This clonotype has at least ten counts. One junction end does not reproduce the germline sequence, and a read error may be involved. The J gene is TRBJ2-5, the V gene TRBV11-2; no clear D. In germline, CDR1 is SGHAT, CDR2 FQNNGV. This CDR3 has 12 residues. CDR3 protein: CASSLGQETQYF. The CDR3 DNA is TGTGCCAGCAGTTTAGGGCAAGAGACCCAGTACTTC.

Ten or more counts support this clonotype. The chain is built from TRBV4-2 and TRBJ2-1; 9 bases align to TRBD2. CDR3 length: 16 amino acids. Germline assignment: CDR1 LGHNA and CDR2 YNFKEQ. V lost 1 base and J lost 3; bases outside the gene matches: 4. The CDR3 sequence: CASSQVRGGDYNEQFF. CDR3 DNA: TGTGCCAGCAGCCAAGTTCGCGGGGGGGACTACAATGAGCAGTTCTTC.

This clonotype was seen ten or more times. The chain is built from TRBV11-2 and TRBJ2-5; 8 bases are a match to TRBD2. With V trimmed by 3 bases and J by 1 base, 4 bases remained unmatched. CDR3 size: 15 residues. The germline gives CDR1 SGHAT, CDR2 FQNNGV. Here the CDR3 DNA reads TGTGCCAGCAGCTTTTCCGGGAGGGTCCAAGAGACCCAGTACTTC. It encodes CASSFSGRVQETQYF. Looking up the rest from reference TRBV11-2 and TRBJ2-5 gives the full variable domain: EAGVAQSPRYKIIEKRQSVAFWCNPISGHATLYWYQQILGQGPKLLIQFQNNGVVDDSQLPKDRFSAERLKGVDSTLKIQPAKLEDSAVYLCASSFSGRVQETQYFGPGTRLLVL.

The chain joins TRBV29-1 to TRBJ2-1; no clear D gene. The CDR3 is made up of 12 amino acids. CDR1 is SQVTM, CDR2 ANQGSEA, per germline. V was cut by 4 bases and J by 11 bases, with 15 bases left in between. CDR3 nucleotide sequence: TGCAGCGTTGGCGACACCATTCGGAAGCAGTTCTTC. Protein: CSVGDTIRKQFF.

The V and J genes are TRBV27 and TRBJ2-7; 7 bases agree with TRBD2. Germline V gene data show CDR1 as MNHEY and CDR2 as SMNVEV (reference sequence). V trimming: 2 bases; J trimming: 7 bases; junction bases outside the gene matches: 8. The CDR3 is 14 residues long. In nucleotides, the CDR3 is TGTGCCAGCAGTTTACTCCTAGCGGACGGGGAGCAGTACTTC. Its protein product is CASSLLLADGEQYF.

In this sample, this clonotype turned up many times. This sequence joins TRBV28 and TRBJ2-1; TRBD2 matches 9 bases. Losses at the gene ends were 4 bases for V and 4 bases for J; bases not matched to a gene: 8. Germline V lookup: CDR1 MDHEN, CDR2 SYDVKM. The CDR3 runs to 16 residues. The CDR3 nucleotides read TGTGCCAGCAGTTCCCTTAGCGGGAGCCGGTACAATGAGCAGTTCTTC. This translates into CASSSLSGSRYNEQFF.

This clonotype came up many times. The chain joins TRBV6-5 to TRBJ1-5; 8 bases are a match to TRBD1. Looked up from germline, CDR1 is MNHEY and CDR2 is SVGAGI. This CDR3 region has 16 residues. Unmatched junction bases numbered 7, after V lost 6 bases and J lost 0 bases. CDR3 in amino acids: CASRSKDRGSNQPQHF. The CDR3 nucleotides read TGTGCCAGCAGATCCAAAGACAGGGGTAGCAATCAGCCCCAGCATTTT.

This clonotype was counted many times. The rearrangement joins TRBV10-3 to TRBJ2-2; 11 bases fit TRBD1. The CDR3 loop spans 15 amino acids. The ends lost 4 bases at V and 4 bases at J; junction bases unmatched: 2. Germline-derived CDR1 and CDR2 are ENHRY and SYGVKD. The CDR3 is CAISGTGGGTGELFF. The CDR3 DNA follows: TGTGCCATCAGTGGGACAGGGGGCGGCACCGGGGAGCTGTTTTTT.

As DNA, the CDR3 is TGTGCCAGCAGTTACGGGACAGGGGGAACAATCGAGACCCAGTACTTC. Its protein is CASSYGTGGTIETQYF. V and J are TRBV6-5 and TRBJ2-5; TRBD1 aligns across 11 bases. The CDR3 has 16 residues. V gave up 2 bases and J gave up 5 bases; unmatched junction bases: 7. In germline, CDR1 is MNHEY, CDR2 SVGAGI.

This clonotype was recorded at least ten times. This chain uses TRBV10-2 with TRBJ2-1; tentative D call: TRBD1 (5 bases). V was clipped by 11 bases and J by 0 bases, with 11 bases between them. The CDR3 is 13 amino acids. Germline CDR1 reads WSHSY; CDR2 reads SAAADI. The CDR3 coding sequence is TGCGCCCTAGGGGATAGCTCCTACAATGAGCAGTTCTTC. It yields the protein CALGDSSYNEQFF.

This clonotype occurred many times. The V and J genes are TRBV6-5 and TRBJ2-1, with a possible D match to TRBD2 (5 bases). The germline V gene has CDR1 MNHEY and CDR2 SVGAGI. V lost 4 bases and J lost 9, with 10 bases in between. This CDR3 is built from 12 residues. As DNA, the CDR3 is TGTGCCAGCAGTTCTAGGAGGCTTGAGCAGTTCTTC. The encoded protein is CASSSRRLEQFF.

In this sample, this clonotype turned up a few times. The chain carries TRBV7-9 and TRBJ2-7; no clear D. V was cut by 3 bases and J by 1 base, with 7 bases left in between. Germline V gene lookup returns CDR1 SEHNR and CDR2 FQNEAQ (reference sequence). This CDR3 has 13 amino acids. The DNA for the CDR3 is TGTGCCAGCAGCTTTTCAGGTTCCTACGAGCAGTACGTC. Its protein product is CASSFSGSYEQYV.

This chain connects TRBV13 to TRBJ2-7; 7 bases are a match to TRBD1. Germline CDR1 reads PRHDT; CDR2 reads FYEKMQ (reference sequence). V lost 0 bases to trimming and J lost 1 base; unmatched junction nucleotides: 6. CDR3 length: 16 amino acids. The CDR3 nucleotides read TGTGCCAGCAGCTTAGGGTGGTCAGGGGGATCCTACGAGCAGTACTTC. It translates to CASSLGWSGGSYEQYF.

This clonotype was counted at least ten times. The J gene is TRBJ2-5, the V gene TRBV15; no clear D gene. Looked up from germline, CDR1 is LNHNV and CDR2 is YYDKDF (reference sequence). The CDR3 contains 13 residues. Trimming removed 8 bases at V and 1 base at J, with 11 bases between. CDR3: CATAVSGQETQYF. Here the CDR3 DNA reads TGTGCCACCGCCGTGTCAGGCCAAGAGACCCAGTACTTC. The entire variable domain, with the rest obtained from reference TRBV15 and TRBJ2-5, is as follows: DAMVIQNPRYQVTQFGKPVTLSCSQTLNHNVMYWYQQKSSQAPKLLFHYYDKDFNNEADTPDNFQSRRPNTSFCFLDIRSPGLGDTAMYLCATAVSGQETQYFGPGTRLLVL.

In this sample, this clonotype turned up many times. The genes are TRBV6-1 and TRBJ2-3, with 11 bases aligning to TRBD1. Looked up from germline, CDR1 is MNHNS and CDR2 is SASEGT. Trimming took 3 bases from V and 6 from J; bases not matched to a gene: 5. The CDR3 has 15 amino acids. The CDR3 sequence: CASSEGTGGVDTQYF. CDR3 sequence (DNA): TGTGCCAGCAGTGAGGGGACAGGGGGGGTTGATACGCAGTATTTT.

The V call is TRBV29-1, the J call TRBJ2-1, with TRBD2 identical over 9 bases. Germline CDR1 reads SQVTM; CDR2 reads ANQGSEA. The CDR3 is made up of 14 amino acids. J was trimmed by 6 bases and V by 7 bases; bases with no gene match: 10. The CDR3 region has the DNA TGCAGCGGAGCCTCTAGCGGGACTGTCAATGAGCAGTTCTTC. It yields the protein CSGASSGTVNEQFF.

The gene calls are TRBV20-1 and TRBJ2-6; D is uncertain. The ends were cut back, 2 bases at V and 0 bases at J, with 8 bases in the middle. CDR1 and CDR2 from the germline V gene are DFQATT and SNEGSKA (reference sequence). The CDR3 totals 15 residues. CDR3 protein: CSARSSNSGANVLTF. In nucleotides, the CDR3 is TGCAGTGCTAGAAGCAGTAACTCTGGGGCCAACGTCCTGACTTTC.

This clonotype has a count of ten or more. CDR3 sequence: CASSSQGWSEQYV. In nucleotides, the CDR3 is TGTGCCAGCTCATCACAGGGGTGGTCCGAGCAGTACGTC. The rearrangement joins TRBV18 to TRBJ2-7; 7 bases are a match to TRBD1. Germline V lookup: CDR1 KGHSH, CDR2 LQKENI. The CDR3 has 13 amino acids. The V gene end was trimmed by 5 bases and the J gene end by 6 bases; junction bases not matched to a gene: 7.

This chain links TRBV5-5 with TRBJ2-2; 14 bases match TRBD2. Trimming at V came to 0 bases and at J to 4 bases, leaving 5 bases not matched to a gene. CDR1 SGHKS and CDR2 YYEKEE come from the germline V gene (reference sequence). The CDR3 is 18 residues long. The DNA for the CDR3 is TGTGCCAGCAGCTTGGGGACTAGCGGGAGGTGGCGCACCGGGGAGCTGTTTTTT. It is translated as CASSLGTSGRWRTGELFF.

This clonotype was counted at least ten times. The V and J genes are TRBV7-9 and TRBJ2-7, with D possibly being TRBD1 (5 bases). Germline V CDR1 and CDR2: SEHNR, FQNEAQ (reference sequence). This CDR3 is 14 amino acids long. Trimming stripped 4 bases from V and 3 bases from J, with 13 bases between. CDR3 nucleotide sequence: TGTGCCAGCAGCTCCGGACAATATCACTACGAGCAGTACGTC. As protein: CASSSGQYHYEQYV.

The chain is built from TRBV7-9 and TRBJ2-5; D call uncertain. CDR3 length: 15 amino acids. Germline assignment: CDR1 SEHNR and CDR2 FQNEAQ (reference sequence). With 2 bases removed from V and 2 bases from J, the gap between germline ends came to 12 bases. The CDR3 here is CASSLRPTVQETQYF. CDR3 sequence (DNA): TGTGCCAGCAGCTTACGCCCAACAGTTCAAGAGACCCAGTACTTC.

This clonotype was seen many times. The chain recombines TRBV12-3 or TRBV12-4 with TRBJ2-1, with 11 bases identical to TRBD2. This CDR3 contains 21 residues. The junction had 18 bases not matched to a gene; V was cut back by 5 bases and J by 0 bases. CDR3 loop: CASSGVEPGTSGRSSYNEQFF. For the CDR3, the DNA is TGTGCCAGCAGTGGGGTAGAACCCGGGACTAGCGGAAGAAGCTCCTACAATGAGCAGTTCTTC.

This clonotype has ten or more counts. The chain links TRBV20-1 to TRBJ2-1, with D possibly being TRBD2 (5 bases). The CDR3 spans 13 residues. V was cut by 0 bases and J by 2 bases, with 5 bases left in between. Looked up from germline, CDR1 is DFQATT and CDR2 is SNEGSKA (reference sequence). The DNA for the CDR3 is TGCAGTGCTAGAGAAGCGGCCTACAATGAGCAGTTCTTC. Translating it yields CSAREAAYNEQFF.

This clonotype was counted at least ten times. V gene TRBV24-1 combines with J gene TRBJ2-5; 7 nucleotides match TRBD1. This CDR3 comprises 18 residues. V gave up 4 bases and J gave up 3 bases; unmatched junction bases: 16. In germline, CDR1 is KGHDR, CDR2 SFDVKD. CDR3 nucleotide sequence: TGTGCCACCAGTGAGAAGACAGGGCCGGCTATGTTAAAAGAGACCCAGTACTTC. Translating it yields CATSEKTGPAMLKETQYF.

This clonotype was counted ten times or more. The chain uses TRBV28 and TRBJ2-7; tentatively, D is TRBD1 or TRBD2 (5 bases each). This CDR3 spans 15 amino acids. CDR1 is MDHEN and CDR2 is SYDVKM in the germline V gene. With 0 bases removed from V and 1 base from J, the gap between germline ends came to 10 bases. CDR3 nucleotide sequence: TGTGCCAGCAGTTTATGGGGGGACGCTTCCTACGAGCAGTACTTC. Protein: CASSLWGDASYEQYF.

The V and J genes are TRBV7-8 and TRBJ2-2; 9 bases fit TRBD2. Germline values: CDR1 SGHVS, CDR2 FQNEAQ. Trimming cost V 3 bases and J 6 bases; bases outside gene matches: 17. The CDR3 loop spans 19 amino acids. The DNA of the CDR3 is TGTGCCAGCAGCTTCGCGGAGTTAAATCCGGGACTAGCTTCCGGGGAGCTGTTTTTT. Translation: CASSFAELNPGLASGELFF.